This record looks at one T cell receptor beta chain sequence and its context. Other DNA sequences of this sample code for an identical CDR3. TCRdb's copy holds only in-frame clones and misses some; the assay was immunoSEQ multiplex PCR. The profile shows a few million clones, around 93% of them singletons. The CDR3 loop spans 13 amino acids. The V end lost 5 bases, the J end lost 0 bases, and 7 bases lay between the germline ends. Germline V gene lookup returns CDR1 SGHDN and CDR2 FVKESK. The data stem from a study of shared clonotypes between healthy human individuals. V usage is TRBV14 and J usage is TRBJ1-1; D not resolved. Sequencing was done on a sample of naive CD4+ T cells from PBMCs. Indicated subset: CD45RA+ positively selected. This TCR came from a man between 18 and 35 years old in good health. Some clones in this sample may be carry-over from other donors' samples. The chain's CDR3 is CASSSSMNTEAFF. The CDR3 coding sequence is TGTGCCAGCAGCTCTTCAATGAACACTGAAGCTTTCTTT.